The sequence of this T cell receptor beta chain was determined in a study of shared clonotypes between healthy human individuals. Germline V gives CDR1 LGHNA, CDR2 YNFKEQ. There are 18 residues in the CDR3. The V end lost 0 bases, the J end lost 6 bases, and 21 bases lay between the germline ends. Assay used: immunoSEQ multiplex PCR; TCRdb lists only in-frame clones, some missing. The table includes 2,500,000 or so clones, more than 85% detected once. The sequencing input was naive CD4+ T cells from PBMCs. Subset specified: CD45RA+ positively selected. This chain joins TRBV4-2 and TRBJ1-5; TRBD1 might be the D (5 bases). The receptor's source is a man in his late teens or twenties in good health. Some clones in this sample may be carry-over from other donors' samples. The CDR3 nucleotides are TGTGCCAGCAGCCAAGATGGGGCCCTACAGTGGGGAGCTCAGCCCCAGCATTTT. This sequence encodes CASSQDGALQWGAQPQHF.